The text below deals with one T cell receptor (beta chain). Antigen unknown. The data were obtained in a study of shared clonotypes between healthy human individuals. Findings and limits, study-wide: It was the non-shared clonotypes that had lower generation probabilities than clonotypes shared by all four donors.

Clones were sequenced by immunoSEQ multiplex PCR, and TCRdb holds only the in-frame ones, with some missing. The data contain approximately 1,500,000 clones, 95% to 99% of them singletons. This CDR3 is 13 amino acids long. V lost 0 bases to trimming and J lost 7 bases, with 9 bases between them. In germline, CDR1 is SEHNR, CDR2 FQNEAQ (reference sequence). Sample: naive CD4+ T cells sorted from blood. Subset: CD45RA+ positively selected. The receptor's source is a man aged 30 to 45 in good health. This sequence joins TRBV7-9 and TRBJ1-1; D gene uncertain. CDR3 in amino acids: CASSLAVFGEAFF. Written as DNA, the CDR3 is TGTGCCAGCAGCTTAGCGGTTTTTGGTGAAGCTTTCTTT.